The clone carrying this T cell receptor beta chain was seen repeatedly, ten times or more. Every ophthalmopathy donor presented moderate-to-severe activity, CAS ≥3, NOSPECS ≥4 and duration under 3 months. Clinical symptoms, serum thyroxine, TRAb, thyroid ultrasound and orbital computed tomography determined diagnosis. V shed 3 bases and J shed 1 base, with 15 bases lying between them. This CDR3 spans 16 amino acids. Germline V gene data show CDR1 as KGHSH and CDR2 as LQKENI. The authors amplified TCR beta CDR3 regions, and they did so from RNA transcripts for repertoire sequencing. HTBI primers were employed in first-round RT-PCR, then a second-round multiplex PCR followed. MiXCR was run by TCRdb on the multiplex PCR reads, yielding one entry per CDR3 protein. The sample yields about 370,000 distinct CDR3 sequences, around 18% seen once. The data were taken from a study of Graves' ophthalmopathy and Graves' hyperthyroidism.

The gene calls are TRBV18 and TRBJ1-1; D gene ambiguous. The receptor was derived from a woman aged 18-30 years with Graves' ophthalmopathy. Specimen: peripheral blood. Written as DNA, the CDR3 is TGTGCCAGCTCACCCAGGACCCGAGGGTGGAACACTGAAGCTTTCTTT. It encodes CASSPRTRGWNTEAFF. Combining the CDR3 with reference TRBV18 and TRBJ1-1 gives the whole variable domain NAGVMQNPRHLVRRRGQEARLRCSPMKGHSHVYWYRQLPEEGLKFMVYLQKENIIDESGMPKERFSAEFPKEGPSILRIQQVVRGDSAAYFCASSPRTRGWNTEAFFGQGTRLTVV.